These 14 T cell receptor beta chains were all obtained from the same sample, sequenced in a study of OX40 agonist ivuxolimab in advanced cancers. The method was immunoSEQ multiplex PCR; TCRdb's version includes in-frame clones alone and lacks a portion of them. The repertoire holds under 30,000 clones, with 86% as singletons. The sequencing here drew on CD4+ or CD8+ T cells sorted from blood, taken in a trial of the OX40 agonist ivuxolimab. Receptors originate from an adult with an advanced solid tumor such as melanoma, head and neck, liver or kidney cancer.

J is TRBJ2-4 and V is TRBV29-1; D perhaps matches TRBD2 (6 bases). The CDR3 loop spans 12 amino acids. The V gene's germline CDR1 is SQVTM and CDR2 ANQGSEA. V lost 5 bases and J lost 3, with 8 bases in between. The CDR3: CSVSGLKNIQYF. CDR3 coding DNA: TGCAGCGTTTCGGGACTCAAAAACATTCAGTACTTC.

The CDR3 DNA follows: TGTGCCAGCAGTGAATGGACAGCTGTCCAAGCTTTCTTT. Translating it yields CASSEWTAVQAFF. The V gene is TRBV6-1, the J gene TRBJ1-1, with a weak D call TRBD1 (6 bases). CDR1 and CDR2 (germline): MNHNS, SASEGT. The CDR3 is 13 residues long. The ends were cut back, 2 bases at V and 9 bases at J, with 13 bases in the middle.

This chain joins TRBV7-9 and TRBJ2-7; 9 bases match TRBD2. This CDR3 spans 17 amino acids. Per the germline V gene, CDR1 is SEHNR and CDR2 is FQNEAQ (reference sequence). The trim removed 5 bases at V and 3 bases at J, leaving 14 bases unmatched. The CDR3 bases are TGTGCCAGCAGCCTTTCGCCGGGACTAGCAGCGAACTACGAGCAGTACTTC. Amino acid sequence: CASSLSPGLAANYEQYF.

This chain uses TRBV6-5 with TRBJ1-1; D gene unclear. Germline CDR1 MNHEY, CDR2 SVGAGI. The length of the CDR3 is 15 residues. With 0 bases removed from V and 2 bases from J, the gap between germline ends came to 10 bases. Written as DNA, the CDR3 is TGTGCCAGCAGTTACTCCTGGGAAGAAAACACTGAAGCTTTCTTT. Amino acids: CASSYSWEENTEAFF.

The chain carries TRBV29-1 and TRBJ2-1; D gene unclear. Germline V gene sequence: CDR1 SQVTM, CDR2 ANQGSEA. There are 13 residues in the CDR3. V was shortened by 0 bases and J by 3 bases, with 6 bases between the two germline ends. The CDR3, as DNA: TGCAGCGTTGAAGACTCAAGCTACAATGAGCAGTTCTTC. Its protein is CSVEDSSYNEQFF.

A single count supports this clone. The V and J genes are TRBV7-2 and TRBJ2-5; TRBD1 matches at 7 bases. The CDR3 covers 17 residues. Looked up from germline, CDR1 is SGHTA and CDR2 is FQGNSA. The trim removed 0 bases at V and 3 bases at J, leaving 10 bases unmatched. CDR3 DNA: TGTGCCAGCAGCTTAGCCGAAGACAGGGCGCTTAAAGAGACCCAGTACTTC. It translates to CASSLAEDRALKETQYF.

V usage is TRBV5-4 and J usage is TRBJ1-2; D remains ambiguous. V lost 4 bases to trimming and J lost 3 bases, with 13 bases between them. Looked up from germline, CDR1 is SGHNT and CDR2 is YYREEE (reference sequence). The CDR3 length is 14 residues. This CDR3 is CASSRDGSDYGYTF. Written as DNA, the CDR3 is TGTGCCAGCAGCCGAGACGGGTCTGACTATGGCTACACCTTC.

This clone was picked up many times. The V and J genes are TRBV18 and TRBJ2-3; 7 bases are shared with TRBD1. Germline assignment: CDR1 KGHSH and CDR2 LQKENI. The CDR3 totals 16 residues. The V gene end was trimmed by 3 bases and the J gene end by 0 bases; junction bases not matched to a gene: 6. Written as DNA, the CDR3 is TGTGCCAGCTCACCCTGGGACAGCGTTAGCACAGATACGCAGTATTTT. Its translation: CASSPWDSVSTDTQYF.

The J gene is TRBJ1-5, the V gene TRBV7-2, with D maybe TRBD1 (5 bases). This CDR3 has 15 amino acids. Deletions cut 1 base from V and 0 bases from J, with 7 bases between. Germline V gene data show CDR1 as SGHTA and CDR2 as FQGNSA. CDR3 DNA sequence: TGTGCCAGCAGCTTAGGAGGGACTAGCAATCAGCCCCAGCATTTT. Translated: CASSLGGTSNQPQHF.

V gene TRBV4-1 combines with J gene TRBJ2-7; 10 bases are shared with TRBD1. Germline CDR1 is MGHRA and CDR2 is YSYEKL. V lost 3 bases and J lost 6; bases outside the gene matches: 8. The CDR3 loop spans 15 amino acids. The CDR3 reads CASSQMGQGISEQYF. DNA for the CDR3: TGCGCCAGCAGCCAGATGGGACAGGGGATCTCCGAGCAGTACTTC.

This sequence joins TRBV2 and TRBJ2-7; 12 bases match TRBD2. This CDR3 spans 16 amino acids. Trimming removed 11 bases from V and 4 bases from J; junction bases left unmatched: 15. CDR1 is SNHLY, CDR2 FYNNEI, per germline. CDR3 DNA: TGTGCCGCCTATGGGCTAGCGGGGGGGCCTGGTTACGAGCAGTACTTC. Translating it yields CAAYGLAGGPGYEQYF.

This rearrangement joins TRBV11-2 to TRBJ1-2, with 7 positions matching TRBD1. In germline, CDR1 is SGHAT, CDR2 FQNNGV. Losses at the gene ends were 0 bases for V and 8 bases for J; bases not matched to a gene: 12. The CDR3 spans 16 residues. The DNA for the CDR3 is TGTGCCAGCAGCTTAGACGTAGGGGGCGGGCGAGGAGGCTACACCTTC. Protein product: CASSLDVGGGRGGYTF. The variable domain in full, completed from reference TRBV11-2 and TRBJ1-2, reads EAGVAQSPRYKIIEKRQSVAFWCNPISGHATLYWYQQILGQGPKLLIQFQNNGVVDDSQLPKDRFSAERLKGVDSTLKIQPAKLEDSAVYLCASSLDVGGGRGGYTFGSGTRLTVV.

The chain links TRBV2 to TRBJ2-7, with a weak D call TRBD2 (6 bases). The CDR3 covers 16 residues. V was cut by 3 bases and J by 0 bases, with 15 bases left in between. Per germline, CDR1 SNHLY and CDR2 FYNNEI. Here the CDR3 DNA reads TGTGCCAGCAGTGATTGGGGACTGACGAGCTCCTACGAGCAGTACTTC. Translation gives CASSDWGLTSSYEQYF.

The chain recombines TRBV29-1 with TRBJ1-2, with D unresolved. This CDR3 has 11 amino acids. Trimming stripped 6 bases from V and 3 bases from J, with 8 bases between. The germline V gene encodes CDR1 SQVTM and CDR2 ANQGSEA. CDR3 DNA: TGCAGCGTAGTGCGGGACTATGGCTACACCTTC. As protein: CSVVRDYGYTF.